These T cell receptor beta chains were read from a single sample in a study of shared T cell receptors in the human thymus. The method was immunoSEQ multiplex PCR; TCRdb's version includes in-frame clones alone and lacks a portion of them. The repertoire includes some 640,000 clones, about 87% of them detected once, and under 0.01% sits in the top ten. In addition, the sample was reused for a study of human thymus T cells.

The sequenced sample consisted of thymocytes. Receptors originate from a boy under three years old with a congenital heart defect. Both conserved end residues are part of each CDR3. The D gene is left open where the match is weak. The size field is filled for only some rows; it gives once, few, many or a size class.

d_call: TRBD2; clone_size: NA; j_call: TRBJ2-5; v_call: TRBV14; cdr3_length: 18; cdr3_aa: CASSQFGLAGGYQETQYF; cdr3_nt: TGTGCCAGCAGCCAATTCGGACTAGCGGGGGGGTACCAAGAGACCCAGTACTTC
d_call: TRBD1; clone_size: NA; j_call: TRBJ2-3; v_call: TRBV5-6; cdr3_length: 15; cdr3_aa: CASSPTGLGTDTQYF; cdr3_nt: TGTGCCAGCAGCCCGACAGGGTTAGGCACAGATACGCAGTATTTT
d_call: NA; clone_size: NA; j_call: TRBJ1-1; v_call: TRBV5-1; cdr3_length: 15; cdr3_aa: CASSPVLGGATEAFF; cdr3_nt: TGCGCCAGCAGCCCAGTTTTGGGGGGGGCGACTGAAGCTTTCTTT
d_call: NA; clone_size: once; j_call: TRBJ1-2; v_call: TRBV27; cdr3_length: 17; cdr3_aa: CASKGGPGGPPRYGYTF; cdr3_nt: TGTGCCAGCAAAGGGGGTCCGGGGGGGCCCCCTAGGTATGGCTACACCTTC
d_call: NA; clone_size: NA; j_call: TRBJ1-1; v_call: TRBV5-4; cdr3_length: 13; cdr3_aa: CASSSIGNTEAFF; cdr3_nt: TGTGCCAGCAGCTCCATCGGGAACACTGAAGCTTTCTTT
d_call: TRBD2; clone_size: once; j_call: TRBJ2-5; v_call: TRBV7-9; cdr3_length: 16; cdr3_aa: CASSLAQREAGETQYF; cdr3_nt: TGTGCCAGCAGCTTAGCCCAGCGGGAGGCGGGTGAGACCCAGTACTTC
d_call: TRBD1; clone_size: once; j_call: TRBJ2-2; v_call: TRBV4-2; cdr3_length: 17; cdr3_aa: CASSLIRDRTLTGELFF; cdr3_nt: TGTGCCAGCAGCCTGATAAGGGACAGGACTCTAACCGGGGAGCTGTTTTTT
d_call: TRBD1; clone_size: NA; j_call: TRBJ1-1; v_call: TRBV19; cdr3_length: 16; cdr3_aa: CASRNPGGTMNTEAFF; cdr3_nt: TGTGCCAGTAGGAATCCAGGGGGGACAATGAACACTGAAGCTTTCTTT
d_call: NA; clone_size: NA; j_call: TRBJ1-2; v_call: TRBV9; cdr3_length: 14; cdr3_aa: CASSVDPRDYGYTF; cdr3_nt: TGTGCCAGCAGCGTAGACCCCAGGGACTATGGCTACACCTTC
d_call: TRBD2; clone_size: NA; j_call: TRBJ2-1; v_call: TRBV18; cdr3_length: 17; cdr3_aa: CASSPGWEGRNPNEQFF; cdr3_nt: TGTGCCAGCTCACCAGGCTGGGAGGGACGTAACCCTAATGAGCAGTTCTTC
d_call: TRBD1; clone_size: NA; j_call: TRBJ1-3; v_call: TRBV28; cdr3_length: 17; cdr3_aa: CASSLWTGQGAGNTIYF; cdr3_nt: TGTGCCAGCAGTTTATGGACAGGACAGGGGGCTGGAAACACCATATATTTT
d_call: NA; clone_size: NA; j_call: TRBJ1-2; v_call: TRBV5-5; cdr3_length: 13; cdr3_aa: CASSFPGNYGYTF; cdr3_nt: TGTGCCAGCAGCTTTCCGGGAAACTATGGCTACACCTTC
d_call: NA; clone_size: few; j_call: TRBJ2-5; v_call: TRBV27; cdr3_length: 15; cdr3_aa: CASSLGGGARETQYF; cdr3_nt: TGTGCCAGCAGTTTAGGTGGGGGGGCTCGAGAGACCCAGTACTTC
d_call: NA; clone_size: NA; j_call: TRBJ2-7; v_call: TRBV30; cdr3_length: 15; cdr3_aa: CAWSVGNRVSYEQYF; cdr3_nt: TGTGCCTGGAGTGTAGGTAACAGGGTCTCCTACGAGCAGTACTTC
d_call: TRBD1; clone_size: NA; j_call: TRBJ2-7; v_call: TRBV6-6; cdr3_length: 16; cdr3_aa: CASSKGAGTGTYEQYF; cdr3_nt: TGTGCCAGCAGTAAAGGTGCCGGGACAGGGACCTACGAGCAGTACTTC
d_call: NA; clone_size: NA; j_call: TRBJ1-5; v_call: TRBV18; cdr3_length: 15; cdr3_aa: CASSHDGGVNQPQHF; cdr3_nt: TGTGCCAGCTCACACGATGGGGGCGTCAATCAGCCCCAGCATTTT
d_call: TRBD1; clone_size: few; j_call: TRBJ1-1; v_call: TRBV6-1; cdr3_length: 13; cdr3_aa: CAIDRAKNTEAFF; cdr3_nt: TGTGCCATTGACAGGGCCAAGAACACTGAAGCTTTCTTT
d_call: TRBD1; clone_size: NA; j_call: TRBJ2-2; v_call: TRBV7-2; cdr3_length: 16; cdr3_aa: CASSPPGQGGFGELFF; cdr3_nt: TGTGCCAGCAGCCCACCCGGACAGGGCGGATTCGGGGAGCTGTTTTTT
d_call: NA; clone_size: NA; j_call: TRBJ2-7; v_call: TRBV27; cdr3_length: 14; cdr3_aa: CASSSKWATDEQYF; cdr3_nt: TGTGCCAGCAGTTCAAAGTGGGCTACCGACGAGCAGTACTTC
d_call: TRBD2; clone_size: NA; j_call: TRBJ2-5; v_call: TRBV2; cdr3_length: 18; cdr3_aa: CASSEEGLAGGNQETQYF; cdr3_nt: TGTGCCAGCAGTGAAGAGGGGCTAGCGGGGGGTAACCAAGAGACCCAGTACTTC
d_call: TRBD1; clone_size: once; j_call: TRBJ2-7; v_call: TRBV30; cdr3_length: 15; cdr3_aa: CAWTPRQGLSYEQYF; cdr3_nt: TGTGCCTGGACCCCGAGACAGGGCCTTTCCTACGAGCAGTACTTC
d_call: NA; clone_size: NA; j_call: TRBJ2-5; v_call: TRBV5-1; cdr3_length: 14; cdr3_aa: CASSPPRLLETQYF; cdr3_nt: TGCGCCAGCAGCCCCCCGCGGCTGCTAGAGACCCAGTACTTC
d_call: NA; clone_size: NA; j_call: TRBJ2-2; v_call: TRBV29-1; cdr3_length: 13; cdr3_aa: CSVARSVTGELFF; cdr3_nt: TGCAGCGTTGCCAGGTCCGTCACCGGGGAGCTGTTTTTT
d_call: NA; clone_size: few; j_call: TRBJ2-7; v_call: TRBV28; cdr3_length: 12; cdr3_aa: CASSAAGYEQYF; cdr3_nt: TGTGCCAGCAGTGCGGCCGGCTACGAGCAGTACTTC
d_call: NA; clone_size: NA; j_call: TRBJ2-1; v_call: TRBV5-4; cdr3_length: 15; cdr3_aa: CASSFFREPGNEQFF; cdr3_nt: TGTGCCAGCAGCTTCTTCCGGGAGCCGGGCAATGAGCAGTTCTTC
d_call: NA; clone_size: NA; j_call: TRBJ1-1; v_call: TRBV14; cdr3_length: 14; cdr3_aa: CASSNKLVNTEAFF; cdr3_nt: TGTGCCAGCAGCAACAAATTGGTGAACACTGAAGCTTTCTTT
d_call: NA; clone_size: NA; j_call: TRBJ1-1; v_call: TRBV6-5; cdr3_length: 12; cdr3_aa: CASRSVNTEAFF; cdr3_nt: TGTGCCAGCAGATCCGTGAACACTGAAGCTTTCTTT
d_call: TRBD1; clone_size: NA; j_call: TRBJ1-2; v_call: TRBV4-1; cdr3_length: 14; cdr3_aa: CASRPRQGEKGYTF; cdr3_nt: TGCGCCAGCAGGCCCCGACAGGGCGAGAAGGGCTACACCTTC
d_call: TRBD2; clone_size: NA; j_call: TRBJ2-3; v_call: TRBV4-2; cdr3_length: 17; cdr3_aa: CASSPGRTSGGADTQYF; cdr3_nt: TGTGCCAGCAGCCCCGGCCGGACTAGCGGGGGGGCAGATACGCAGTATTTT
d_call: TRBD1; clone_size: once; j_call: TRBJ1-5; v_call: TRBV27; cdr3_length: 18; cdr3_aa: CASSCRGTANYSNQPQHF; cdr3_nt: TGTGCCAGCAGTTGCCGCGGGACAGCCAACTATAGCAATCAGCCCCAGCATTTT
d_call: NA; clone_size: NA; j_call: TRBJ2-1; v_call: TRBV28; cdr3_length: 10; cdr3_aa: CATTDNEQFF; cdr3_nt: TGTGCCACTACCGACAATGAGCAGTTCTTC
d_call: NA; clone_size: NA; j_call: TRBJ2-1; v_call: TRBV4-3; cdr3_length: 18; cdr3_aa: CASSPPSKGPGSYNEQFF; cdr3_nt: TGCGCCAGCAGCCCCCCTAGCAAAGGCCCGGGCTCCTACAATGAGCAGTTCTTC
d_call: TRBD2; clone_size: NA; j_call: TRBJ2-3; v_call: TRBV28; cdr3_length: 18; cdr3_aa: CASSFPTSGDSWTDTQYF; cdr3_nt: TGTGCCAGCAGTTTCCCGACTAGCGGGGATTCTTGGACAGATACGCAGTATTTT
d_call: NA; clone_size: NA; j_call: TRBJ1-2; v_call: TRBV30; cdr3_length: 15; cdr3_aa: CAWSGGRTWGYGYTF; cdr3_nt: TGTGCCTGGAGTGGGGGGCGGACTTGGGGCTATGGCTACACCTTC
d_call: TRBD1; clone_size: NA; j_call: TRBJ1-4; v_call: TRBV5-6; cdr3_length: 18; cdr3_aa: CASSLENTGQGVFRKLFF; cdr3_nt: TGTGCCAGCAGCCTAGAAAATACTGGACAGGGAGTTTTTAGGAAACTGTTTTTT
d_call: NA; clone_size: NA; j_call: TRBJ2-1; v_call: TRBV7-9; cdr3_length: 12; cdr3_aa: CAGTDLYNEQFF; cdr3_nt: TGTGCCGGAACAGACCTATACAATGAGCAGTTCTTC
d_call: TRBD2; clone_size: NA; j_call: TRBJ2-7; v_call: TRBV4-2; cdr3_length: 15; cdr3_aa: CASRILADLTYEQYF; cdr3_nt: TGTGCCAGCAGGATACTAGCGGACCTTACCTACGAGCAGTACTTC
d_call: NA; clone_size: once; j_call: TRBJ2-7; v_call: TRBV2; cdr3_length: 15; cdr3_aa: CASSEGLAGSYEQYF; cdr3_nt: TGTGCCAGCAGTGAGGGCCTAGCCGGCTCCTACGAGCAGTACTTC
d_call: TRBD1; clone_size: NA; j_call: TRBJ1-1; v_call: TRBV25-1; cdr3_length: 17; cdr3_aa: CASRRRDRVIGATEAFF; cdr3_nt: TGTGCCAGCAGACGCCGGGACAGGGTCATTGGGGCCACTGAAGCTTTCTTT
d_call: TRBD2; clone_size: NA; j_call: TRBJ2-7; v_call: TRBV7-8; cdr3_length: 19; cdr3_aa: CASSTTSGGSPRESYEQYF; cdr3_nt: TGTGCCAGCAGCACCACTAGCGGGGGGTCCCCACGAGAGTCCTACGAGCAGTACTTC
d_call: TRBD2; clone_size: once; j_call: TRBJ2-3; v_call: TRBV4-3; cdr3_length: 18; cdr3_aa: CASSQETSGSGFTDTQYF; cdr3_nt: TGCGCCAGCAGCCAAGAGACTAGCGGGAGTGGGTTCACAGATACGCAGTATTTT
d_call: NA; clone_size: NA; j_call: TRBJ2-7; v_call: TRBV25-1; cdr3_length: 13; cdr3_aa: CASSGSLAYEQYF; cdr3_nt: TGTGCCAGCAGTGGGAGTCTTGCCTACGAGCAGTACTTC